The T cell receptor beta chain under discussion was sequenced for a study of CD8 T cells in ankylosing spondylitis. In its sample, this clonotype was seen many times. Its antigen is as yet unknown. Germline V gene lookup returns CDR1 SEHNR and CDR2 FQNEAQ (reference sequence). Trimming removed 4 bases from V and 2 bases from J, with 8 bases in between. The CDR3 is made up of 14 amino acids. Making the TCR beta libraries involved quantitative 5'-RACE with molecular barcodes. Each CDR3 protein gets one entry after TCRdb re-called the 5' RACE reads with MiXCR. The sample holds more than 250,000 distinct CDR3 sequences, around 10% seen once. Study-level findings and limits: Disease-linked clones, CD8+, were relatively rare in peripheral blood.

V usage is TRBV7-9 and J usage is TRBJ1-4, with a weak D call TRBD1 (6 bases). This clonotype was sampled from a female donor with ankylosing spondylitis or in good health (not recorded which). The sample taken for sequencing was blood, either unsorted or a sorted T cell fraction (not recorded which). The CDR3 spells CASSYGQTNEKLFF. The DNA for the CDR3 is TGTGCCAGCAGCTACGGACAGACTAATGAAAAACTGTTTTTT.